What follows describes a single T cell receptor beta chain. This sample is part of a study of T cell responses to AZD1222 COVID-19 vaccine. Clones were read by immunoSEQ multiplex PCR, and TCRdb kept only the in-frame ones, dropping some. The repertoire has around 170,000 clones, roughly 88% of them found once; the top ten carry around 10%. The CDR3 extends over 17 amino acids. The germline V and J ends were trimmed by 5 bases and 1 base, with 18 bases remaining between them. Germline loops: CDR1 LNHDA, CDR2 SQIVND (reference sequence). This chain connects TRBV19 to TRBJ1-5; D may be TRBD1 (5 bases). This TCR derives from an adult who received the AZD1222 COVID-19 vaccine. The sequences come from peripheral blood, collected 28 days after the second AZD1222 dose. This chain's CDR3 is CASSSLGSGGSNQPQHF. In nucleotides, the CDR3 is TGTGCCAGTAGTTCGTTGGGGTCGGGGGGGAGCAATCAGCCCCAGCATTTT.